This passage covers 8 T cell receptor beta chains from one sample sequenced in a study of read filtering for tumor transcriptome and immune sequencing. Molecular barcoded adaptors covering alpha/delta and beta/gamma chains were used on roughly 400 ng RNA. Using its own MiXCR run on the reads, TCRdb lists one record per CDR3 protein. The data hold roughly 130,000 distinct CDR3 sequences, with 10% to 15% observed a single time. Sequenced: a population of CD138-negative cells sorted from bone marrow. Every receptor here comes from a donor at least 40 years old with multiple myeloma.

This clonotype has a count of ten or more. The chain uses TRBV5-1 and TRBJ2-1; D perhaps matches TRBD1 (5 bases). V gave up 0 bases and J gave up 9 bases, with 16 bases separating them. The CDR3 contains 15 residues. Germline values: CDR1 SGHRS, CDR2 YFSETQ. CDR3 protein: CASSLAQASHGEQFF. CDR3 DNA: TGCGCCAGCAGCTTGGCACAGGCCTCCCATGGTGAGCAGTTCTTC.

A remark on this clonotype: A read error is possible here, since a much larger clone lies one base away. Since the CDR3 does not end with the conserved phenylalanine or tryptophan, this likely comes from a read error. The chain couples TRBV4-2 to TRBJ1-1, with D perhaps matching TRBD1 (5 bases). V was clipped by 1 base and J by 5 bases, with 11 bases between them. CDR1 is LGHNA, CDR2 YNFKEQ, per germline. This CDR3 is 14 amino acids long. CDR3 in amino acids: CASSQGGSGTEAFS. The DNA for the CDR3 is TGTGCCAGCAGCCAAGGGGGGTCGGGGACTGAAGCTTTCTCT.

The sample holds many counts of this clonotype. This rearrangement joins TRBV20-1 to TRBJ2-5, with 12 positions matching TRBD1. The V gene end was trimmed by 1 base and the J gene end by 5 bases; junction bases not matched to a gene: 2. Germline CDR1 is DFQATT and CDR2 is SNEGSKA (reference sequence). The CDR3 extends over 14 amino acids. The CDR3 spells CSARVGTGGETQYF. The CDR3 DNA follows: TGCAGTGCTAGAGTGGGGACAGGGGGCGAGACCCAGTACTTC.

This clonotype was detected ten times or more. The V and J genes are TRBV20-1 and TRBJ2-7; the D gene could be TRBD1 or TRBD2 (5 bases each). The CDR3 is 13 residues long. V was cut by 2 bases and J by 2 bases, with 10 bases left in between. From germline, CDR1 is DFQATT and CDR2 SNEGSKA (reference sequence). Here the CDR3 reads CSARQGVTYEQYF. The CDR3 DNA is TGCAGTGCTAGACAGGGAGTGACCTACGAGCAGTACTTC.

Concerning this clonotype: Being one base from a much bigger clone, this may be a read error. V and J are TRBV7-2 and TRBJ2-3, with TRBD1 matching over 7 bases. Germline CDR1 is SGHTA and CDR2 is FQGNSA. The CDR3 totals 15 residues. Trimming took 8 bases from V and 1 from J; bases not matched to a gene: 9. CDR3 residues: CASRSRQGGTDTQYF. CDR3 in DNA: TGTGCCAGCCGCTCGAGACAGGGCGGCACAGATACGCAGTATTTT.

This clonotype has a count of ten or more. The rearrangement links TRBV20-1 to TRBJ1-4; D perhaps matches TRBD1 (5 bases). Germline CDR1 is DFQATT and CDR2 is SNEGSKA (reference sequence). The CDR3 spans 13 residues. Trimming took 3 bases from V and 6 from J, leaving 11 bases between them. The CDR3 loop is CSASIGADEKLFF. DNA for the CDR3: TGCAGTGCTAGTATAGGGGCTGATGAAAAACTGTTTTTT.

This sequence joins TRBV7-9 and TRBJ2-7, with D perhaps TRBD1 (6 bases). CDR1 and CDR2 from the germline V gene are SEHNR and FQNEAQ (reference sequence). The CDR3 length is 12 residues. Trimming took off 4 bases at V and 7 bases at J, with 11 bases between the two ends. CDR3 coding DNA: TGTGCCAGCAGCTCCCTTAGGGGGGAGCAGTACTTC. Translated: CASSSLRGEQYF.

To note about this clonotype: With a much larger clone just one base away, this may be a read error. V and J are TRBV20-1 and TRBJ2-2; 8 bases are a match to TRBD2. With V trimmed by 6 bases and J by 4 bases, 7 bases remained unmatched. The CDR3 extends over 14 amino acids. Per the germline V gene, CDR1 is DFQATT and CDR2 is SNEGSKA (reference sequence). CDR3 sequence (DNA): TGCAGTGCGAGCGGGGGACTTAGCACCGGGGAGCTGTTTTTT. This gives the protein CSASGGLSTGELFF.